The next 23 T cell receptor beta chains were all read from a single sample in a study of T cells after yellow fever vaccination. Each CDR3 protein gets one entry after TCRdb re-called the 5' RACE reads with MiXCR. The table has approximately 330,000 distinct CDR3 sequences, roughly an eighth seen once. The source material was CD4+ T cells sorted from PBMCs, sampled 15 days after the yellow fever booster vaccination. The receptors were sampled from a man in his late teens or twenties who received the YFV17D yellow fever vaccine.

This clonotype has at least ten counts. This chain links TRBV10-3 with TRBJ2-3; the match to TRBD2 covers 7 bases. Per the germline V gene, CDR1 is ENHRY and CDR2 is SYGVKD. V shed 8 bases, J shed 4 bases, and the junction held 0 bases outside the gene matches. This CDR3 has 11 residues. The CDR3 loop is CAIGGADTQYF. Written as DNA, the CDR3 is TGTGCCATCGGGGGGGCAGATACGCAGTATTTT.

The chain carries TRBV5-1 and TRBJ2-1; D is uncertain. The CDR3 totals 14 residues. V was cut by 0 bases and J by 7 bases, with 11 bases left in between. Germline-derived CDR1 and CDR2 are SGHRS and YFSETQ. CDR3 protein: CASSLGPEPNEQFF. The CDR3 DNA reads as TGCGCCAGCAGCTTGGGGCCAGAACCAAATGAGCAGTTCTTC. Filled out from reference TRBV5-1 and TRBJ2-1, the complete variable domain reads KAGVTQTPRYLIKTRGQQVTLSCSPISGHRSVSWYQQTPGQGLQFLFEYFSETQRNKGNFPGRFSGRQFSNSRSEMNVSTLELGDSALYLCASSLGPEPNEQFFGPGTRLTVL.

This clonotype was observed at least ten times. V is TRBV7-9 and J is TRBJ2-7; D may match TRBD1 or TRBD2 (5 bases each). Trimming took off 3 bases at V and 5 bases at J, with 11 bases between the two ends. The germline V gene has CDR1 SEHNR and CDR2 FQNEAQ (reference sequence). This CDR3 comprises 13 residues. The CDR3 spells CASSLGVLDEQYF. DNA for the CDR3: TGTGCCAGCAGCTTGGGGGTATTGGACGAGCAGTACTTC. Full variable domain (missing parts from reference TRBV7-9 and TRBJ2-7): DTGVSQNPRHKITKRGQNVTFRCDPISEHNRLYWYRQTLGQGPEFLTYFQNEAQLEKSRLLSDRFSAERPKGSFSTLEIQRTEQGDSAMYLCASSLGVLDEQYFGPGTRLTVT.

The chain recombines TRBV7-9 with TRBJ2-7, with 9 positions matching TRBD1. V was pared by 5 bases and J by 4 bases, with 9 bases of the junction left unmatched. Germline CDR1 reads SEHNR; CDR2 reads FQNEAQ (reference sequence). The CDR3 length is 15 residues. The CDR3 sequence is CASSAGQGWIYEQYV. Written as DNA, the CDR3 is TGTGCCAGCAGCGCGGGACAGGGTTGGATTTACGAGCAGTACGTC.

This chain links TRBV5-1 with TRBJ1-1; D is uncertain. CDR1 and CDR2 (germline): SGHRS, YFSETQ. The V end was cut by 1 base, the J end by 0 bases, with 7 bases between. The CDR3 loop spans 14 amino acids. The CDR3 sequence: CASSLREMNTEAFF. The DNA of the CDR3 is TGCGCCAGCAGCTTGCGGGAAATGAACACTGAAGCTTTCTTT.

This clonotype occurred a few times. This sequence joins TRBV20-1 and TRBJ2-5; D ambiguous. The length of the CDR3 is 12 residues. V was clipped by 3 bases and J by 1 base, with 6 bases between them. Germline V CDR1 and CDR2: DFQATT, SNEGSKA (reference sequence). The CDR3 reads CSASAAQETQYF. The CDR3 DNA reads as TGCAGTGCTAGTGCAGCCCAAGAGACCCAGTACTTC.

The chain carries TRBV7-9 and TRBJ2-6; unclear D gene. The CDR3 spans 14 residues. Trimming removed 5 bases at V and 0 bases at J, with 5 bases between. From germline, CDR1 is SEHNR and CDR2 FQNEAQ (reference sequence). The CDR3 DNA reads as TGTGCCAGCAGCCCCGCCTCTGGGGCCAACGTCCTGACTTTC. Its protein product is CASSPASGANVLTF.

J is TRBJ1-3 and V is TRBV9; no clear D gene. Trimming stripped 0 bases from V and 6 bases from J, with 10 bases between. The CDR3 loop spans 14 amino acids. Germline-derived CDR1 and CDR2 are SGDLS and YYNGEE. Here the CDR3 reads CASSVAQTENTIYF. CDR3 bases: TGTGCCAGCAGCGTAGCTCAAACGGAAAACACCATATATTTT.

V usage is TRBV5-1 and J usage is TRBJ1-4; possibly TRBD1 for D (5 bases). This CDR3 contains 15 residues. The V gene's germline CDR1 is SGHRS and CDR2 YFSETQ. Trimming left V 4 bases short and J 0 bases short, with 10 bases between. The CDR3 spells CASSDQGATNEKLFF. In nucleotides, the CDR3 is TGCGCCAGCAGCGACCAGGGAGCAACTAATGAAAAACTGTTTTTT.

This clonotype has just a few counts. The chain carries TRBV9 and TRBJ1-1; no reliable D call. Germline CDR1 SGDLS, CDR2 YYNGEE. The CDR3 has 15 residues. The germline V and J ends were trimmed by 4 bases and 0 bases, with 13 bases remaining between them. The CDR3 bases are TGTGCCAGCAGCCCCAGTGGTCAGTTGAACACTGAAGCTTTCTTT. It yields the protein CASSPSGQLNTEAFF.

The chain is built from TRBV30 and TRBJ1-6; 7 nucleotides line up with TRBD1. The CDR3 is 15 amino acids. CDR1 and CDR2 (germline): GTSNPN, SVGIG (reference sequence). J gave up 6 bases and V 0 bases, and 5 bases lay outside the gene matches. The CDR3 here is CAWSVGTVSNSPLHF. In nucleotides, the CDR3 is TGTGCCTGGAGTGTAGGGACAGTTTCTAATTCACCCCTCCACTTT. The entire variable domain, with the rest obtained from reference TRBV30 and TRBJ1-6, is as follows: SQTIHQWPATLVQPVGSPLSLECTVEGTSNPNLYWYRQAAGRGLQLLFYSVGIGQISSEVPQNLSASRPQDRQFILSSKKLLLSDSGFYLCAWSVGTVSNSPLHFGNGTRLTVT.

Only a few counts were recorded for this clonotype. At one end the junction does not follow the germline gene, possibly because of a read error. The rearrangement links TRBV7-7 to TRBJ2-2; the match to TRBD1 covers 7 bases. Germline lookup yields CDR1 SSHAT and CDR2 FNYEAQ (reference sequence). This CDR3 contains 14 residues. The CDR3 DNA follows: TGTGCTAGCAGCTCCCGACAGGGCGGCGGGGAGCTGTTTTTT. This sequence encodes CASSSRQGGGELFF.

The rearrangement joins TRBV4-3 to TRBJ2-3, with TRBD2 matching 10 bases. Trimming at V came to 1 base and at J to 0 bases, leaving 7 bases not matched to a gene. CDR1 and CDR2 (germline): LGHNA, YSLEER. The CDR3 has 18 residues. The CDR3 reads CASSQGGLAVPSTDTQYF. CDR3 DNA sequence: TGCGCCAGCAGCCAAGGAGGACTAGCGGTACCTAGCACAGATACGCAGTATTTT.

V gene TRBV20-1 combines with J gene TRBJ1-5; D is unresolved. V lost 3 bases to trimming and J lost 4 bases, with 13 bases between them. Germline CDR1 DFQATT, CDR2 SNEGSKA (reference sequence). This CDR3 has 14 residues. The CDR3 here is CSARRDIENQPQHF. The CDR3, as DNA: TGCAGTGCTAGGCGAGACATCGAGAATCAGCCCCAGCATTTT.

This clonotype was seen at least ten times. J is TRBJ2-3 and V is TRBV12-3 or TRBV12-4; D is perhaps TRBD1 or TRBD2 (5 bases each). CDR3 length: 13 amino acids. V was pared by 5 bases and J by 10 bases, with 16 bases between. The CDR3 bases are TGTGCCAGCAGTCCTCAGGAGGCCAGGGCGCAGTATTTT. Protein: CASSPQEARAQYF.

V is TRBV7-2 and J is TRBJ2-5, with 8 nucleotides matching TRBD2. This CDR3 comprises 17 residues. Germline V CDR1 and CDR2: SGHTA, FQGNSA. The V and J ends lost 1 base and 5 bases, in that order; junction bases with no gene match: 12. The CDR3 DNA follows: TGTGCCAGCAGCTTAGGGTGGGGGACTAGTGTTGTCGAGACCCAGTACTTC. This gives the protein CASSLGWGTSVVETQYF.

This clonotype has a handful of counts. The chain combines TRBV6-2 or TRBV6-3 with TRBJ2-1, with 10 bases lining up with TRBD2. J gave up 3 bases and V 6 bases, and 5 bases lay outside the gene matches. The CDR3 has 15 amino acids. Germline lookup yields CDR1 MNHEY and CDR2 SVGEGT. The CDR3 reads CASRDSGGNYNEQFF. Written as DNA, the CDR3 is TGTGCCAGCAGAGATAGCGGGGGGAACTACAATGAGCAGTTCTTC.

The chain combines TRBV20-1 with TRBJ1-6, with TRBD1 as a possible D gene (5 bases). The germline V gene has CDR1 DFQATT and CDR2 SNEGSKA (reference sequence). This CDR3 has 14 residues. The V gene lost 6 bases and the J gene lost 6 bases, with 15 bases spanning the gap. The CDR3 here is CSATTGGPNSPLHF. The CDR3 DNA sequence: TGCAGTGCCACAACGGGGGGACCTAATTCACCCCTCCACTTT.

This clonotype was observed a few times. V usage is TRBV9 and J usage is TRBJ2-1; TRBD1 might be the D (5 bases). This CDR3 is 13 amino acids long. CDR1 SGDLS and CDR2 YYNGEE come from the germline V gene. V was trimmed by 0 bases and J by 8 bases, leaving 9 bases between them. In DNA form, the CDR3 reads TGTGCCAGCAGCGTAGGTTCCAGGGATGAGCAGTTCTTC. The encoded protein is CASSVGSRDEQFF.

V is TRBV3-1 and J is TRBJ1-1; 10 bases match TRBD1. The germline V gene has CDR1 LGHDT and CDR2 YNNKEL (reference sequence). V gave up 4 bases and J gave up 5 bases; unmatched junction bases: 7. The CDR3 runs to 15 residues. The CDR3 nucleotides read TGTGCCAGCAGCCCTGGAGACAGGGGGCGGACTGAAGCTTTCTTT. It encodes CASSPGDRGRTEAFF. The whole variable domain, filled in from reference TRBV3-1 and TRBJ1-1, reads DTAVSQTPKYLVTQMGNDKSIKCEQNLGHDTMYWYKQDSKKFLKIMFSYNNKELIINETVPNRFSPKSPDKAHLNLHINSLELGDSAVYFCASSPGDRGRTEAFFGQGTRLTVV.

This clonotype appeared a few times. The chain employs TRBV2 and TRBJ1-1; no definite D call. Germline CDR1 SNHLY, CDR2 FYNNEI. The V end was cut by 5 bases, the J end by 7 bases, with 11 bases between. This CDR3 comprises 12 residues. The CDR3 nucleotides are TGTGCCAGCAGTTACACCACGGGTGAAGCTTTCTTT. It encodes CASSYTTGEAFF.

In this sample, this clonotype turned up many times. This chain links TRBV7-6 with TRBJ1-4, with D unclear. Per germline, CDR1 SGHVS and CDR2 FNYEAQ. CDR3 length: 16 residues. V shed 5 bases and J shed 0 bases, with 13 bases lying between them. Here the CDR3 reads CASSVRTSTTNEKLFF. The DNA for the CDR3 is TGTGCCAGCAGCGTACGGACGTCTACAACTAATGAAAAACTGTTTTTT.

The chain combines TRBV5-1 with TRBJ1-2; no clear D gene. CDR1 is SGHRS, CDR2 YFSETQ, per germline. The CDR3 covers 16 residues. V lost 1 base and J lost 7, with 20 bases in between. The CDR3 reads CASSLLPATPAGGYTF. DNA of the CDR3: TGCGCCAGCAGCTTGTTGCCAGCTACCCCGGCGGGTGGCTACACCTTC.